This T cell receptor beta chain was captured by sequencing in a study of shared clonotypes between healthy human individuals. CDR3 length: 15 amino acids. Germline trimming cut 4 bases from V and 7 bases from J; bases unmatched to any gene: 12. Germline V gene sequence: CDR1 SGDLS, CDR2 YYNGEE. It was CD45RO-negative cells, positively selected for CCR7, that made up naive CD8 cells, with terminally differentiated effector memory CD45RA+ cells excluded. TCRdb's copy holds only in-frame clones and misses some; the assay was immunoSEQ multiplex PCR. In the table there are about 1,800,000 clones, about 95% of which are singletons.

The chain couples TRBV9 to TRBJ1-2; 8 bases agree with TRBD1. The source material was naive CD8+ T cells sorted from blood. This sequence originates from a man aged 18-30 years in good health. DNA for the CDR3: TGTGCCAGCAGCCCTTCGTCAGGGGGCGCGTTTGGCTACACCTTC. Protein: CASSPSSGGAFGYTF. The full variable domain, in which reference TRBV9 and TRBJ1-2 provide the parts outside the CDR3, is DSGVTQTPKHLITATGQRVTLRCSPRSGDLSVYWYQQSLDQGLQFLIQYYNGEERAKGNILERFSAQQFPDLHSELNLSSLELGDSALYFCASSPSSGGAFGYTFGSGTRLTVV.